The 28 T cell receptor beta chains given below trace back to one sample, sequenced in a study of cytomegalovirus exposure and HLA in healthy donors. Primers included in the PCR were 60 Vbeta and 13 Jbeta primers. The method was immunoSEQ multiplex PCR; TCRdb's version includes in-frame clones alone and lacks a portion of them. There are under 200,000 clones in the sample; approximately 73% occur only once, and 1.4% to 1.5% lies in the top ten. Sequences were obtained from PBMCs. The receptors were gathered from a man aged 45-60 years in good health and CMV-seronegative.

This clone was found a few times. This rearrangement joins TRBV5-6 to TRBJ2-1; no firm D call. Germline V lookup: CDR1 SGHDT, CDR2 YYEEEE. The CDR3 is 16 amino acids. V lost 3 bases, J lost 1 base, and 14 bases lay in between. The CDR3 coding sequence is TGTGCCAGCAGCTCAAGTTGGTCCGCGTCCTACAATGAGCAGTTCTTC. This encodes CASSSSWSASYNEQFF.

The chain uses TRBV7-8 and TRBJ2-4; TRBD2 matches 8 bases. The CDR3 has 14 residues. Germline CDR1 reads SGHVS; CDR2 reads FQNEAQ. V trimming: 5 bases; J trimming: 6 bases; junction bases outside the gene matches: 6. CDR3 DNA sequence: TGTGCCAGCAGCCAAACTAGCGGAGCAAACATTCAGTACTTC. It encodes CASSQTSGANIQYF. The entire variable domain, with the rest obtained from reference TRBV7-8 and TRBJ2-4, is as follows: GAGVSQSPRYKVAKRGQDVALRCDPISGHVSLFWYQQALGQGPEFLTYFQNEAQLDKSGLPSDRFFAERPEGSVSTLKIQRTQQEDSAVYLCASSQTSGANIQYFGAGTRLSVL.

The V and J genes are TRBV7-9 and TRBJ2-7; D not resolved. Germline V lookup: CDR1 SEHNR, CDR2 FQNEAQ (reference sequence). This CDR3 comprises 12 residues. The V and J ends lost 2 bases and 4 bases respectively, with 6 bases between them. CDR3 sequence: CASSLRDYEQYF. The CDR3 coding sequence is TGTGCCAGCAGCTTAAGAGATTACGAGCAGTACTTC. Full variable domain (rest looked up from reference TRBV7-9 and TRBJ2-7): DTGVSQNPRHKITKRGQNVTFRCDPISEHNRLYWYRQTLGQGPEFLTYFQNEAQLEKSRLLSDRFSAERPKGSFSTLEIQRTEQGDSAMYLCASSLRDYEQYFGPGTRLTVT.

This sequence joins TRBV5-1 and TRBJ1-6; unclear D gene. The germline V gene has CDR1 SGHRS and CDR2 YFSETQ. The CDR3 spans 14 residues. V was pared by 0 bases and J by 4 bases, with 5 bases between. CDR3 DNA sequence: TGCGCCAGCAGCTTGGAACAGTATAATTCACCCCTCCACTTT. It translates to CASSLEQYNSPLHF.

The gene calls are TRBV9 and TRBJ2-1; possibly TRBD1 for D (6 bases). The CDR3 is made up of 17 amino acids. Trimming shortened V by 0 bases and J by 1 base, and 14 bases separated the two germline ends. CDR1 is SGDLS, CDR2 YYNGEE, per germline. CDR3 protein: CASSVDERGLSYNEQFF. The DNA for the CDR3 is TGTGCCAGCAGCGTAGATGAAAGGGGGTTATCCTACAATGAGCAGTTCTTC. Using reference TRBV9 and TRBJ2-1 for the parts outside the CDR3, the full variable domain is DSGVTQTPKHLITATGQRVTLRCSPRSGDLSVYWYQQSLDQGLQFLIQYYNGEERAKGNILERFSAQQFPDLHSELNLSSLELGDSALYFCASSVDERGLSYNEQFFGPGTRLTVL.

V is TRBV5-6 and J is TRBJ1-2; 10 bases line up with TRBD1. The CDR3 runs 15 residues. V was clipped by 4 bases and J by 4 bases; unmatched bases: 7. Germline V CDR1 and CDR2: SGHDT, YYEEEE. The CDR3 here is CASSPRTGGIYGYTF. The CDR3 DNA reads TGTGCCAGCAGCCCCCGGACAGGGGGAATCTATGGCTACACCTTC.

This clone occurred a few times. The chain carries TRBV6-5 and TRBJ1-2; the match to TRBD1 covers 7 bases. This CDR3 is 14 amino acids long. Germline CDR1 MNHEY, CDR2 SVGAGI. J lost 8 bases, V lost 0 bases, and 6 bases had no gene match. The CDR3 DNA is TGTGCCAGCAGTTACTCGTCAGGGGGAGGCGGCTACACCTTC. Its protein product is CASSYSSGGGGYTF.

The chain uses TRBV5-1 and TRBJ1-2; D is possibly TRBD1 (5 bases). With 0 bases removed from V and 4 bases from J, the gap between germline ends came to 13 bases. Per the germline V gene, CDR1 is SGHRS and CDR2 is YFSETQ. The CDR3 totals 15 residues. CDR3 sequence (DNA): TGCGCCAGCAGCTTGGACCGGACACCCGCCTATGGCTACACCTTC. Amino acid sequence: CASSLDRTPAYGYTF.

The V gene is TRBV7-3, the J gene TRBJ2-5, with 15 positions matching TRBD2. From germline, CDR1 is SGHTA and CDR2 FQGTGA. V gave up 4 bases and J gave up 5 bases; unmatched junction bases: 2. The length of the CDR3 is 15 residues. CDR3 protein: CASSSGLAGGETQYF. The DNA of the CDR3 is TGTGCCAGCAGCTCCGGACTAGCGGGGGGGGAGACCCAGTACTTC.

The CDR3 loop reads CASSNGHLGTDTQYF. Here the CDR3 DNA reads TGTGCCAGCAGTAATGGACACCTGGGGACAGATACGCAGTATTTT. The rearrangement uses TRBV2 and TRBJ2-3, with D tentatively TRBD1 (5 bases). V was trimmed by 5 bases and J by 3 bases, leaving 15 bases between them. The CDR3 extends over 15 amino acids. The germline V gene has CDR1 SNHLY and CDR2 FYNNEI.

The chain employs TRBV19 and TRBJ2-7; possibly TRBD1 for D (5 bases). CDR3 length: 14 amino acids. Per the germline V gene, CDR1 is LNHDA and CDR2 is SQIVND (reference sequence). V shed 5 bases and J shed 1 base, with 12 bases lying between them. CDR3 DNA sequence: TGTGCCAGTAGTGAGCAGGGTCGGTCCTACGAGCAGTACTTC. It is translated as CASSEQGRSYEQYF.

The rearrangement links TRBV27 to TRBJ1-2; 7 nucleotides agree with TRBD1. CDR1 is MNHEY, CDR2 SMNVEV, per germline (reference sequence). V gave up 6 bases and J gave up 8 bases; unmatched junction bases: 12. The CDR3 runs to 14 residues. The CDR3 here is CASSPRNTQGGYTF. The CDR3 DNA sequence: TGTGCCAGCAGCCCGAGGAATACACAGGGGGGCTACACCTTC.

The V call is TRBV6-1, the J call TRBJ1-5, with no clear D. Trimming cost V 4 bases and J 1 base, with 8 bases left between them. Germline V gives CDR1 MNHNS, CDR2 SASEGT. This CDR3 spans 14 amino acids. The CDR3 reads CASSVWQSNQPQHF. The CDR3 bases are TGTGCCAGCAGTGTCTGGCAGAGCAATCAGCCCCAGCATTTT.

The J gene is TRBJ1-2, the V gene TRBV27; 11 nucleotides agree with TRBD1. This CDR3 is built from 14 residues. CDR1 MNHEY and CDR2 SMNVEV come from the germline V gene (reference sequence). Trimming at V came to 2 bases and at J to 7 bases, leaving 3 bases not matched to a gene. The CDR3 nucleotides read TGTGCCAGCAGTTTAGAAGGGACAGGGGGTGGCTACACCTTC. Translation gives CASSLEGTGGGYTF.

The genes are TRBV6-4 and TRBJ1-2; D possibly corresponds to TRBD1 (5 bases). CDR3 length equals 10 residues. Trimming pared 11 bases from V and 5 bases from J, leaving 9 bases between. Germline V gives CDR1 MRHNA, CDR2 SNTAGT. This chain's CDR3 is CALKGYGYTF. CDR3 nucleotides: TGTGCCTTGAAGGGGTATGGCTACACCTTC.

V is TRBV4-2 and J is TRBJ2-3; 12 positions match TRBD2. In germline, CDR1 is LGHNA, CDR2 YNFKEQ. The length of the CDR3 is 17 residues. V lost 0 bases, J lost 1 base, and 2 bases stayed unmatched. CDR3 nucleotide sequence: TGTGCCAGCAGCCAAGAGAGGACTAGCGGGGGCACAGATACGCAGTATTTT. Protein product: CASSQERTSGGTDTQYF.

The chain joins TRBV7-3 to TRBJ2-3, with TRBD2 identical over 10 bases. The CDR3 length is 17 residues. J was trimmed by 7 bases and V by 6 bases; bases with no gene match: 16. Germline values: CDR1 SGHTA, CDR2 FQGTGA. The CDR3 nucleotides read TGTGCCAGCAGTCGAAACCCTGCCGGGACTAGCGCCCATACGCAGTATTTT. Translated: CASSRNPAGTSAHTQYF. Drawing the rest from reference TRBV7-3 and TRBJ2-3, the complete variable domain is GAGVSQTPSNKVTEKGKYVELRCDPISGHTALYWYRQSLGQGPEFLIYFQGTGAADDSGLPNDRFFAVRPEGSVSTLKIQRTERGDSAVYLCASSRNPAGTSAHTQYFGPGTRLTVL.

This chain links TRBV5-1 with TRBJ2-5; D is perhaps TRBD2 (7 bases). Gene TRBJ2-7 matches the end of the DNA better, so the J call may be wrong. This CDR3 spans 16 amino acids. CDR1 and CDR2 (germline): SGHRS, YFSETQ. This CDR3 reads CASSLVVGGGGYEQYF. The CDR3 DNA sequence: TGCGCCAGCAGCTTGGTGGTTGGAGGGGGGGGCTACGAGCAGTACTTC.

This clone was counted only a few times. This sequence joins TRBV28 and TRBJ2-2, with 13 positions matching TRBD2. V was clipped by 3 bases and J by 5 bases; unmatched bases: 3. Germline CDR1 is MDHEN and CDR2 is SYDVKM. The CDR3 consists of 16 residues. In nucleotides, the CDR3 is TGTGCCAGCAGTTTTGCGGGACTAGCGGGGACCGGGGAGCTGTTTTTT. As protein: CASSFAGLAGTGELFF.

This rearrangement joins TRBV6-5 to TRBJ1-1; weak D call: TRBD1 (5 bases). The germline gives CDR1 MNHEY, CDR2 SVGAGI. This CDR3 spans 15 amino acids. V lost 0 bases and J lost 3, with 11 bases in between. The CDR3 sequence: CASSYSTGGDTEAFF. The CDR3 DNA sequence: TGTGCCAGCAGTTACTCTACGGGGGGAGACACTGAAGCTTTCTTT.

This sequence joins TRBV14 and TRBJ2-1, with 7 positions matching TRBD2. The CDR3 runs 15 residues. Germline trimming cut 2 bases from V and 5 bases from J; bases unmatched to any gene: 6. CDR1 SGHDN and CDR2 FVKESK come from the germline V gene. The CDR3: CASSQRTRGDNEQFF. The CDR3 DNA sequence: TGTGCCAGCAGCCAAAGGACTAGGGGAGACAATGAGCAGTTCTTC.

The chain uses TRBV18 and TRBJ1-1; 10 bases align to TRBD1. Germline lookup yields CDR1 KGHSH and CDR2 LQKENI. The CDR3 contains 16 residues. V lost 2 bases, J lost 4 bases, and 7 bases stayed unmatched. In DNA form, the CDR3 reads TGTGCCAGCTCACCATTCGGCGACAGGGGGCTCACTGAAGCTTTCTTT. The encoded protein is CASSPFGDRGLTEAFF.

CDR3: CASIVGQDTSYEQYF. The CDR3 DNA reads TGCGCCAGCATCGTAGGACAGGACACCTCCTACGAGCAGTACTTC. The chain couples TRBV10-2 to TRBJ2-7; 7 bases agree with TRBD1. The V gene's germline CDR1 is WSHSY and CDR2 SAAADI. The length of the CDR3 is 15 residues. Trimming took 7 bases from V and 0 from J; bases not matched to a gene: 9.

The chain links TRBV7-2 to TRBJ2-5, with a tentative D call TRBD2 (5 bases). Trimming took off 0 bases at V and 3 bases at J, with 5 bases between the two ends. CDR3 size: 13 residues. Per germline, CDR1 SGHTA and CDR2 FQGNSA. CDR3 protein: CASSLAREETQYF. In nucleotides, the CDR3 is TGTGCCAGCAGCTTAGCGCGGGAAGAGACCCAGTACTTC.

For the CDR3, the DNA is TGCGCCAGCAGCTTGGAGGCAGGGGGTGGCTACACCTTC. Its translation is CASSLEAGGGYTF. The chain employs TRBV5-1 and TRBJ1-2; 7 bases align to TRBD1. This CDR3 is 13 amino acids long. V gave up 0 bases and J gave up 7 bases; unmatched junction bases: 3. The germline V gene encodes CDR1 SGHRS and CDR2 YFSETQ.

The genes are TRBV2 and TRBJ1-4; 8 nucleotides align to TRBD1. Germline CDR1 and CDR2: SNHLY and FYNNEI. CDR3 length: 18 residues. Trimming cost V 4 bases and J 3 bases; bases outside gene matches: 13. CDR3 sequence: CASSGSGQAVTANEKLFF. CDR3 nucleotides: TGTGCCAGCAGTGGTTCGGGACAGGCGGTTACGGCTAATGAAAAACTGTTTTTT. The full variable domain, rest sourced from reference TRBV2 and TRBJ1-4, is EPEVTQTPSHQVTQMGQEVILRCVPISNHLYFYWYRQILGQKVEFLVSFYNNEISEKSEIFDDQFSVERPDGSNFTLKIRSTKLEDSAMYFCASSGSGQAVTANEKLFFGSGTQLSVL.

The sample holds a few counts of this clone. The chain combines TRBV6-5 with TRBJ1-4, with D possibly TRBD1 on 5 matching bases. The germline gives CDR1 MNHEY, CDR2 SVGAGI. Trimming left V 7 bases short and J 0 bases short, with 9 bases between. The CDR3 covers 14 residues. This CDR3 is CASKKTATNEKLFF. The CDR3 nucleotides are TGTGCCAGCAAGAAGACAGCAACTAATGAAAAACTGTTTTTT.

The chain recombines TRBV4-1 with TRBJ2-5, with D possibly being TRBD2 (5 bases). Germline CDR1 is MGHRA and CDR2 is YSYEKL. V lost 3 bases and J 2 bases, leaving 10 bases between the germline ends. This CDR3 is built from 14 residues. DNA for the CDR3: TGCGCCAGCAGCCACGGAACTAGACAAGAGACCCAGTACTTC. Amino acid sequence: CASSHGTRQETQYF.